One sample yielded the 19 T cell receptor beta chains listed below, sequenced in a study of blood T cell repertoires in COVID-19. The data were produced by immunoSEQ multiplex PCR, yet TCRdb's version contains in-frame clones alone and is incomplete. The table shows 160,000 or so clones, with 87% occurring only once. The sequencing input was peripheral blood. The receptors shown here come from a woman between 50 and 59 years old with acute or convalescent COVID-19.

CDR3 DNA sequence: TGTGCCAGCAGCGTAGGGGCTAGCGGGATGGGAGATACGCAGTATTTT. It codes for CASSVGASGMGDTQYF. The chain employs TRBV9 and TRBJ2-3; 9 nucleotides line up with TRBD2. The CDR3 loop spans 16 amino acids. J lost 5 bases, V lost 0 bases, and 7 bases had no gene match. The germline gives CDR1 SGDLS, CDR2 YYNGEE.

This chain links TRBV3-1 (or the pseudogene TRBV3-2) with TRBJ2-2, with D maybe TRBD2 (7 bases). This CDR3 has 15 residues. Germline CDR1 is LGHDT and CDR2 is YNNKEL (reference sequence). V was trimmed by 6 bases and J by 3 bases, leaving 14 bases between them. DNA for the CDR3: TGTGCCAGCAGGAGGAAGGGGGGGGACACCGGGGAGCTGTTTTTT. It is translated as CASRRKGGDTGELFF.

The CDR3 DNA is TGTGCCAGCAGCTCACAGGGCGAAGGGGAAAAACTGTTTTTT. It translates to CASSSQGEGEKLFF. The chain uses TRBV7-9 and TRBJ1-4, with a weak D call TRBD1 (6 bases). V was cut by 4 bases and J by 8 bases, with 14 bases left in between. CDR1 is SEHNR, CDR2 FQNEAQ, per germline (reference sequence). The CDR3 has 14 residues.

The chain recombines TRBV4-1 with TRBJ2-5; TRBD2 matches at 7 bases. Germline V gene lookup returns CDR1 MGHRA and CDR2 YSYEKL. The CDR3 sequence is 16 residues long. J gave up 5 bases and V 1 base, and 10 bases lay outside the gene matches. CDR3 sequence: CASSQAPRGGAETQYF. CDR3 in DNA: TGCGCCAGCAGCCAAGCACCGCGGGGAGGGGCCGAGACCCAGTACTTC.

The table lists this clone with a count of one. The chain has TRBV28 and TRBJ1-4; TRBD1 matches 7 bases. With V trimmed by 6 bases and J by 5 bases, 9 bases remained unmatched. Germline values: CDR1 MDHEN, CDR2 SYDVKM. This CDR3 spans 15 amino acids. The CDR3, as DNA: TGTGCCAGCAGGACTACAGGGGCCTCGAATGAAAAACTGTTTTTT. As protein: CASRTTGASNEKLFF.

The CDR3 sequence: CASSNIWTQYF. DNA of the CDR3: TGTGCCAGCAGCAACATTTGGACCCAGTACTTC. This chain joins TRBV7-9 and TRBJ2-5, with D unresolved. Germline values: CDR1 SEHNR, CDR2 FQNEAQ (reference sequence). CDR3 length: 11 residues. Trimming left V 5 bases short and J 7 bases short, with 8 bases between.

This sequence joins TRBV4-3 and TRBJ1-2, with TRBD1 identical over 9 bases. V lost 3 bases and J lost 13; bases outside the gene matches: 9. Germline V gene data show CDR1 as LGHNA and CDR2 as YSLEER. The CDR3 length is 13 residues. CDR3 nucleotides: TGCGCCAGCAGCCACGCCGGGACAGGGAATCTCACCTTC. Residues: CASSHAGTGNLTF.

The V gene is TRBV3-1 (or the pseudogene TRBV3-2), the J gene TRBJ1-5; 7 positions match TRBD1. CDR1 and CDR2 from the germline V gene are LGHDT and YNNKEL (reference sequence). The CDR3 runs 15 residues. The V segment lost 0 bases and the J segment 5 bases; nucleotides outside the gene matches: 4. CDR3 nucleotides: TGTGCCAGCAGCCAAGACGGGACAGACCATCAGCCCCAGCATTTT. This encodes CASSQDGTDHQPQHF.

This sequence joins TRBV6-5 and TRBJ1-4; 9 positions agree with TRBD1. The CDR3 has 15 residues. V was pared by 2 bases and J by 5 bases, with 3 bases of the junction left unmatched. From germline, CDR1 is MNHEY and CDR2 SVGAGI. The CDR3 is CASSYQDRGNEKLFF. For the CDR3, the DNA is TGTGCCAGCAGTTACCAGGACAGGGGAAATGAAAAACTGTTTTTT.

V and J are TRBV28 and TRBJ1-2, with D perhaps matching TRBD1 (6 bases). V lost 6 bases, J lost 8 bases, and 19 bases lay in between. The germline CDR1 and CDR2 sequences are MDHEN and SYDVKM. The CDR3 contains 14 residues. The CDR3 spells CASRPLGGARGYTF. The CDR3 bases are TGTGCCAGCAGGCCTCTGGGGGGGGCTCGGGGCTACACCTTC.

The chain joins TRBV9 to TRBJ1-1, with 9 positions matching TRBD1. Per germline, CDR1 SGDLS and CDR2 YYNGEE. The CDR3 consists of 15 residues. J lost 2 bases, V lost 4 bases, and 6 bases had no gene match. CDR3 DNA: TGTGCCAGCAGCCCCCGACAGGGGGGAAACACTGAAGCTTTCTTT. Translation: CASSPRQGGNTEAFF.

The V call is TRBV10-3, the J call TRBJ2-3; 11 positions agree with TRBD2. CDR1 and CDR2 (germline): ENHRY, SYGVKD. CDR3 length equals 14 residues. J gave up 3 bases and V 10 bases, and 6 bases lay outside the gene matches. CDR3 region: CATRLAGSTDTQYF. Written as DNA, the CDR3 is TGTGCCACCCGACTAGCGGGGAGTACAGATACGCAGTATTTT.

This clone was recorded only once. The V call is TRBV7-2, the J call TRBJ2-3; no firm D call. The CDR3 contains 12 residues. V lost 5 bases to trimming and J lost 2 bases, with 5 bases between them. Germline V gene data show CDR1 as SGHTA and CDR2 as FQGNSA. The CDR3 DNA follows: TGTGCCAGCAGCCTTTTCACAGATACGCAGTATTTT. This gives the protein CASSLFTDTQYF.

The V call is TRBV10-3, the J call TRBJ1-5; D ambiguous. V was shortened by 0 bases and J by 5 bases, with 8 bases between the two germline ends. Per the germline V gene, CDR1 is ENHRY and CDR2 is SYGVKD. The CDR3 has 14 amino acids. The CDR3 region is CAISESGGHQPQHF. The CDR3, as DNA: TGTGCCATCAGTGAGTCGGGCGGGCATCAGCCCCAGCATTTT.

The V and J genes are TRBV6-5 and TRBJ1-3, with 10 positions matching TRBD1. The CDR3 consists of 15 residues. After removal of 6 bases from V and 4 bases from J, the junction contained 6 bases not matched to a gene. CDR1 MNHEY and CDR2 SVGAGI come from the germline V gene. CDR3 in amino acids: CASRKTGGLGNTIYF. The CDR3 DNA reads TGTGCCAGCAGAAAGACAGGGGGCTTGGGAAACACCATATATTTT.

This sequence joins TRBV6-5 and TRBJ1-1; unclear D gene. The V end was cut by 4 bases, the J end by 1 base, with 10 bases between. CDR3 size: 14 residues. The germline V gene encodes CDR1 MNHEY and CDR2 SVGAGI. In nucleotides, the CDR3 is TGTGCCAGCAGTTTGGCTGCCAGGAACACTGAAGCTTTCTTT. Translated: CASSLAARNTEAFF.

This clone has just a few counts. This rearrangement joins TRBV24-1 to TRBJ1-5; maybe TRBD1 (5 bases). The CDR3 totals 14 residues. V was shortened by 6 bases and J by 0 bases, with 8 bases between the two germline ends. CDR1 and CDR2 from the germline V gene are KGHDR and SFDVKD. The CDR3 here is CATSSRDSNQPQHF. CDR3 sequence (DNA): TGTGCCACCAGTAGCAGGGATAGCAATCAGCCCCAGCATTTT.

The rearrangement uses TRBV27 and TRBJ2-1, with 11 bases that match TRBD1. This CDR3 spans 13 amino acids. Germline V lookup: CDR1 MNHEY, CDR2 SMNVEV (reference sequence). CDR3 bases: TGTGCGAAGGCGGGACAGGGGGTTGATGAGCAGTTCTTC. Translating it yields CAKAGQGVDEQFF.

This rearrangement joins TRBV5-4 to TRBJ2-7; TRBD2 matches 10 bases. CDR1 and CDR2 from the germline V gene are SGHNT and YYREEE (reference sequence). This CDR3 contains 15 residues. V was clipped by 4 bases and J by 7 bases; unmatched bases: 11. CDR3 bases: TGTGCCAGCAGCGGGAGAGCGGGAGGGCCTGGGGAGCAGTACTTC. Translating it yields CASSGRAGGPGEQYF. Filled out from reference TRBV5-4 and TRBJ2-7, the complete variable domain reads ETGVTQSPTHLIKTRGQQVTLRCSSQSGHNTVSWYQQALGQGPQFIFQYYREEENGRGNFPPRFSGLQFPNYSSELNVNALELDDSALYLCASSGRAGGPGEQYFGPGTRLTVT.